A selection of T cell receptor beta chains follows, all from one sample in a study of T cell repertoires in cytomegalovirus infection. One entry per CDR3 protein, called by TCRdb with MiXCR from the reads. Of about 400,000 distinct CDR3 sequences listed, around a sixth are singletons. Sequencing input: PBMCs. Receptor source: a human donor in good health (CMV status not recorded). Some clones in this sample may be carry-over from other donors' samples. The conserved cysteine and the conserved F or W are not part of the CDR3 here.

V gene	J gene	CDR3 length	CDR3 protein
TRBV19	TRBJ2-1	13	ASSTRGGNFNEQF
TRBV20-1	TRBJ2-7	12	SALRGDRDYEQY
TRBV7-8	TRBJ2-7	14	ASSLAWTGTTYEQY
TRBV7-9	TRBJ2-7	14	ASSLDDSGATYEQY
TRBV6-5	TRBJ2-5	20	ASSYSSLGLAGGRREQETQY
TRBV7-2	TRBJ1-2	14	ASSLQLTNEIYGYT
TRBV19	TRBJ1-5	13	ASSIGRRNREPQH
TRBV7-2	TRBJ2-4	12	ASSSGLAKNIQY
TRBV12-3/TRBV12-4	TRBJ1-1	13	ASSFVQGPYTEAF
TRBV20-1	TRBJ1-2	11	SARDRPYYGYT
TRBV18	TRBJ2-5	11	ASSPPTEETQY
TRBV12-3/TRBV12-4	TRBJ1-2	13	ASSSGTGNLYGYT
TRBV20-1	TRBJ2-7	12	SARVLADSYEQY
TRBV7-2	TRBJ2-5	13	ASSLVGGLGETQY
TRBV7-8	TRBJ2-3	12	ASSSNVGADTQY
TRBV23-1	TRBJ2-7	14	ASSQSRPTEGYEQY
TRBV7-4	TRBJ2-5	13	ASSHERGRQETQY
TRBV6-6	TRBJ2-7	13	ASRGPGLAGHEQY
TRBV7-2	TRBJ1-1	11	ASSLDRVGEAF
TRBV20-1	TRBJ2-1	13	SAADGTSGYNEQF
TRBV10-3	TRBJ2-1	11	AIRETGDNEQF